Listed here are 5 T cell receptor beta chains from one sample, sequenced in a study of shared clonotypes between healthy human individuals. Clones were sequenced by immunoSEQ multiplex PCR, and TCRdb holds only the in-frame ones, with some missing. The table records 2 million to 2.5 million clones, around 90% of them present only once. The specimen sequenced was naive CD4+ T cells from PBMCs. Subset defined: CD45RA+ positively selected. Receptor source: a young man in good health. Some clones in this sample may be carry-over from other donors' samples.

The chain couples TRBV27 to TRBJ2-7, with D possibly being TRBD1 (5 bases). V lost 1 base to trimming and J lost 4 bases, with 20 bases between them. Germline CDR1 MNHEY, CDR2 SMNVEV (reference sequence). The CDR3 covers 17 residues. The chain's CDR3 is CASSLWYDSRGIYEQYF. DNA of the CDR3: TGTGCCAGCAGTTTATGGTACGACAGCCGTGGGATTTACGAGCAGTACTTC.

The V gene is TRBV4-1, the J gene TRBJ2-3, with D perhaps matching TRBD2 (7 bases). Germline loops: CDR1 MGHRA, CDR2 YSYEKL. The CDR3 has 18 residues. V was trimmed by 0 bases and J by 3 bases, leaving 19 bases between them. CDR3 residues: CASSQDEGGGRKTDTQYF. CDR3 in DNA: TGCGCCAGCAGCCAAGACGAAGGGGGAGGGAGGAAAACAGATACGCAGTATTTT.

The chain is built from TRBV6-1 and TRBJ2-7; TRBD1 is a possible D gene (5 bases). V lost 7 bases to trimming and J lost 3 bases, with 13 bases between them. The germline CDR1 and CDR2 sequences are MNHNS and SASEGT. The CDR3 sequence is 13 residues long. CDR3 sequence reads: CASIGGRVYEQYF. The CDR3 nucleotides are TGTGCCAGCATAGGCGGCAGGGTCTACGAGCAGTACTTC.

The chain combines TRBV30 with TRBJ1-1; 10 positions match TRBD1. The V gene end was trimmed by 4 bases and the J gene end by 11 bases; junction bases not matched to a gene: 19. This CDR3 region has 16 residues. Germline V gene data show CDR1 as GTSNPN and CDR2 as SVGIG (reference sequence). CDR3 residues: CAWTLGLVGTGAMAFF. In nucleotides, the CDR3 is TGTGCCTGGACCTTAGGACTAGTGGGGACAGGGGCTATGGCTTTCTTT.

V gene TRBV10-1 combines with J gene TRBJ2-1; TRBD1 agrees at 9 bases. The ends lost 3 bases at V and 5 bases at J; junction bases unmatched: 17. The CDR3 extends over 19 amino acids. Germline CDR1 and CDR2: WNHNN and SYGVQD (reference sequence). The DNA for the CDR3 is TGCGCCAGCAGTGATCAGGGGACAGGGCCCCCTCAGCGTGACAATGAGCAGTTCTTC. Translation gives CASSDQGTGPPQRDNEQFF.